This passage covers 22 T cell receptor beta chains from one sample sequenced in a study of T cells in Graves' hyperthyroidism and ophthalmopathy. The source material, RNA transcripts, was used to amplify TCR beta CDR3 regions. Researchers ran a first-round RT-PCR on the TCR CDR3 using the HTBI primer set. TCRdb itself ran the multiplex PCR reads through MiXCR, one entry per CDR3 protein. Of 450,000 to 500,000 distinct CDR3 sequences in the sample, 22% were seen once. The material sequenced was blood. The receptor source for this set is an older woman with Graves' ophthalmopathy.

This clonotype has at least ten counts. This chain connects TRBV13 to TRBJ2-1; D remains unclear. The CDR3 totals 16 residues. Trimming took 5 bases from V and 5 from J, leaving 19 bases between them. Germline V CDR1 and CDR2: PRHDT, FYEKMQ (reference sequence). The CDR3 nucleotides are TGTGCCAGCAGCCCCTTTATCCGGGCAGGCAACAATGAGCAGTTCTTC. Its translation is CASSPFIRAGNNEQFF.

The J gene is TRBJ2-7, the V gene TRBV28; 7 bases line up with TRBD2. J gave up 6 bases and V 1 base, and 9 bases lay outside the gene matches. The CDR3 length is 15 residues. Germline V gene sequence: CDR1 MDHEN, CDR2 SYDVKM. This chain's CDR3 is CASSLYGTNLGEQYF. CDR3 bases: TGTGCCAGCAGTTTATATGGGACTAACCTAGGCGAGCAGTACTTC.

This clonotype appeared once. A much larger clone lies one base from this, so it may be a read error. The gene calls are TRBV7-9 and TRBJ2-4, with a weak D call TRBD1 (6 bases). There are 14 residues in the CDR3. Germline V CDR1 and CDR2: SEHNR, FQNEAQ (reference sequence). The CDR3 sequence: CAGSLLTGPPIQYF. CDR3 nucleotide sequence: TGTGCCGGCAGCCTCCTGACAGGTCCCCCCATTCAGTACTTC.

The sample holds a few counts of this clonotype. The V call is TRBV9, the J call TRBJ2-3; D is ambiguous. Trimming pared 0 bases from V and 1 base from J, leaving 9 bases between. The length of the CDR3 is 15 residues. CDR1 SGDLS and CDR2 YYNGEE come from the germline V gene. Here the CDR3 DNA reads TGTGCCAGCAGCGTAGACGGCATCGGCACAGATACGCAGTATTTT. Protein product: CASSVDGIGTDTQYF.

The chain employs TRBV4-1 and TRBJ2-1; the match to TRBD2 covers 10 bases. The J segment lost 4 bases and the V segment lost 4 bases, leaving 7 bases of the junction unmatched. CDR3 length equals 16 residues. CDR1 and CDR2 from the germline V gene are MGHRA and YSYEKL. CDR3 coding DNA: TGCGCCAGCAGCCGAGAAGTAGCGGGAGGTTACAATGAGCAGTTCTTC. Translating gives CASSREVAGGYNEQFF.

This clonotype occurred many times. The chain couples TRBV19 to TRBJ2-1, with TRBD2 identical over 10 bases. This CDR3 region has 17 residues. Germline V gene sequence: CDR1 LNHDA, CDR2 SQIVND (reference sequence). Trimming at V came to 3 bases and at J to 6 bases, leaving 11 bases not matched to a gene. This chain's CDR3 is CASSIRASGSVGNEQFF. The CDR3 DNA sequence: TGTGCCAGTAGTATCCGGGCTAGCGGGAGCGTGGGCAATGAGCAGTTCTTC.

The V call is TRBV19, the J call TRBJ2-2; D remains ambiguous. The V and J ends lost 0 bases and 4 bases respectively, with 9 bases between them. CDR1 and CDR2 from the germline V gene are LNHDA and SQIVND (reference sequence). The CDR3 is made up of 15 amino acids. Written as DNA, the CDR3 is TGTGCCAGTAGTATAGATCGGCAGCTCACCGGGGAGCTGTTTTTT. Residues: CASSIDRQLTGELFF.

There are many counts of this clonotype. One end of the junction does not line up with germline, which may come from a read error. The CDR3 DNA follows: TGTGCCAGCAGTTTGGAGCTGAACACTGAAGCTTTCTTT. This sequence encodes CASSLELNTEAFF. The chain links TRBV5-1 to TRBJ1-1, with D hard to call. This CDR3 comprises 13 residues. CDR1 and CDR2 from the germline V gene are SGHRS and YFSETQ.

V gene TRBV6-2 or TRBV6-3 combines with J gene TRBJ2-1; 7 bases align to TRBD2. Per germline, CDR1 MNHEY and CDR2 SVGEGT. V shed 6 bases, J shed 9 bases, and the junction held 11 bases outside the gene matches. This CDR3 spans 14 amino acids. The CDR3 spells CASRSSGSPAEQFF. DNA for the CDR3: TGTGCCAGCAGGAGTAGCGGGTCCCCCGCTGAGCAGTTCTTC.

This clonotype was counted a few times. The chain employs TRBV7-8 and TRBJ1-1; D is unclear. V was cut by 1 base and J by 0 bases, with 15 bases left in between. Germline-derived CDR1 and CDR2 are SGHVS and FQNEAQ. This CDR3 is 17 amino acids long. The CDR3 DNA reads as TGTGCCAGCAGCTTAGAAAGGACCAGGCCAATGAACACTGAAGCTTTCTTT. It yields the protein CASSLERTRPMNTEAFF.

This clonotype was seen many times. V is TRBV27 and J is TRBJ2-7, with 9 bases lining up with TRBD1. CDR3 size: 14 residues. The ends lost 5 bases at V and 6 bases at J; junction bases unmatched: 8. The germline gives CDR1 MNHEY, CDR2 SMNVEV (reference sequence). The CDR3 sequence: CASSDRQGVFEQYF. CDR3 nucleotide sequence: TGTGCCAGCAGTGACCGACAGGGGGTTTTCGAGCAGTACTTC.

The CDR3 DNA sequence: TGTGCCAGCAGCGCCCACCCCTCGGGAGTACAAGAGACCCAGTACTTC. It is translated as CASSAHPSGVQETQYF. This chain joins TRBV9 and TRBJ2-5; a weak D match, TRBD2 (6 bases). The V gene lost 3 bases and the J gene lost 2 bases, with 17 bases spanning the gap. The CDR3 consists of 16 residues. The germline V gene encodes CDR1 SGDLS and CDR2 YYNGEE.

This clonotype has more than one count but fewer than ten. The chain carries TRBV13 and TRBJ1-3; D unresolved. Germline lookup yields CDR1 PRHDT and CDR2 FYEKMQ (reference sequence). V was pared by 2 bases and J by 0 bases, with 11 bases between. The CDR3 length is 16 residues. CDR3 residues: CASSLPGDHSGNTIYF. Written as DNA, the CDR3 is TGTGCCAGCAGCTTACCCGGGGATCACTCTGGAAACACCATATATTTT.

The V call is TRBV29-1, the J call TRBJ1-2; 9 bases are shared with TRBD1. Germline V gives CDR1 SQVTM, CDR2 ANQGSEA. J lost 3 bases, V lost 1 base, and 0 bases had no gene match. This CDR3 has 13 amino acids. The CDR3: CSVEGDRDYGYTF. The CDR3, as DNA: TGCAGCGTTGAAGGGGACAGGGACTATGGCTACACCTTC.

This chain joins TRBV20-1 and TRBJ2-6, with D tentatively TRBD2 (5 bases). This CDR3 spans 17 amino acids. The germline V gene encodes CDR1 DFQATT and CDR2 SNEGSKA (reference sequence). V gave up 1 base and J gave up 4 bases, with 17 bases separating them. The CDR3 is CSARARGGPGGANVLTF. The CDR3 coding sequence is TGCAGTGCTAGAGCTCGGGGTGGTCCGGGGGGGGCCAACGTCCTGACTTTC.

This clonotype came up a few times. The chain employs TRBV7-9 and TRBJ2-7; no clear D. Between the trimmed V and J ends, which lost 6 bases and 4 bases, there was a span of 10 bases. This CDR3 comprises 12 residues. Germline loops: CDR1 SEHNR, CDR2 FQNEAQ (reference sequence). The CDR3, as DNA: TGTGCCAGCAGATATGGGGATTACGAGCAGTACTTC. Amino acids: CASRYGDYEQYF. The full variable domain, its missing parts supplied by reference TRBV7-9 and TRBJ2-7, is DTGVSQNPRHKITKRGQNVTFRCDPISEHNRLYWYRQTLGQGPEFLTYFQNEAQLEKSRLLSDRFSAERPKGSFSTLEIQRTEQGDSAMYLCASRYGDYEQYFGPGTRLTVT.

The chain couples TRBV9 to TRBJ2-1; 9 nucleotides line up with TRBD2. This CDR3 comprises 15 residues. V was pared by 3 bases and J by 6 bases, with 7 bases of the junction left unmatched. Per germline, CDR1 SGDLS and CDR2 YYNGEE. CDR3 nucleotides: TGTGCCAGCAGCGAAACCGGGACTAGCTCCAATGAGCAGTTCTTC. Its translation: CASSETGTSSNEQFF.

As DNA, the CDR3 is TGTGCCAGCAGCCCGCAGGGGACAGGGCTGAATGAGCAGTTCTTC. It codes for CASSPQGTGLNEQFF. The V call is TRBV7-3, the J call TRBJ2-1; the match to TRBD1 covers 9 bases. The germline gives CDR1 SGHTA, CDR2 FQGTGA. With 5 bases clipped from V and 7 bases from J, the junction kept 9 bases outside the gene matches. There are 15 residues in the CDR3.

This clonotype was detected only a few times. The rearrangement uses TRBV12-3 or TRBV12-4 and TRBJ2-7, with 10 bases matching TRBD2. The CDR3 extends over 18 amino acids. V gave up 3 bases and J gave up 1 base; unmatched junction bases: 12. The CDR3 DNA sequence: TGTGCCAGCAGTTTTCTCGCCTTGGCTAGCGGGAGATCCTACGAGCAGTACTTC. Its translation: CASSFLALASGRSYEQYF.

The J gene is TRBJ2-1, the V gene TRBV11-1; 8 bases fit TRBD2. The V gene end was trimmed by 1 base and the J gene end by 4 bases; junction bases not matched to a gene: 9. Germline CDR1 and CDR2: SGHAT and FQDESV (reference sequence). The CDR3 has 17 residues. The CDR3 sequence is CASSLDPSGSPYNEQFF. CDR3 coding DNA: TGTGCCAGCAGCTTAGACCCTAGCGGGTCCCCTTACAATGAGCAGTTCTTC.

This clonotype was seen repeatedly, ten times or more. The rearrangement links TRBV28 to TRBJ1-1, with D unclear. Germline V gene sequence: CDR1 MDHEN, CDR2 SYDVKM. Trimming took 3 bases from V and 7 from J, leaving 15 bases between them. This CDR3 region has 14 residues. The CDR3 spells CASSFFTPSGEAFF. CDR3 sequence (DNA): TGTGCCAGCAGTTTTTTTACCCCATCCGGTGAAGCTTTCTTT. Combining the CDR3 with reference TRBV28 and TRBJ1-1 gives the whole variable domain DVKVTQSSRYLVKRTGEKVFLECVQDMDHENMFWYRQDPGLGLRLIYFSYDVKMKEKGDIPEGYSVSREKKERFSLILESASTNQTSMYLCASSFFTPSGEAFFGQGTRLTVV.

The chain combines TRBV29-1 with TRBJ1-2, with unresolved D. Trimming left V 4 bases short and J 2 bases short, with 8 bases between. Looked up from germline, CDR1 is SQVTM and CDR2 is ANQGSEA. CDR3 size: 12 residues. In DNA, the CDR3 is TGCAGCGTTGGTACGCCCAACTATGGCTACACCTTC. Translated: CSVGTPNYGYTF.